This T cell receptor (beta chain) appears in the sequencing data of a study of PD-1 blockade in classical Hodgkin lymphoma. Overall study: The study gave patients nivolumab 3 mg/kg intravenously every 2 weeks. Findings of the study overall: Complete responders had baseline diversity similar to newly diagnosed patients. A significant rise in TCR diversity by C4D1 was seen for CD4+ but not CD8+ cells. Reports described newly diagnosed patients as having lower baseline TCR diversity than healthy donors.

Relapses following autologous stem cell transplantation were seen in all patients, with brentuximab vedotin exposure varying. V gave up 5 bases and J gave up 9 bases; unmatched junction bases: 5. The germline gives CDR1 MNHEY, CDR2 SMNVEV (reference sequence). This CDR3 has 13 residues. A word on this clone: Antigen specificity is unknown.

The repertoire was sequenced with immunoSEQ multiplex PCR; TCRdb's copy has only in-frame clones and lacks some. The sample has 45,000 to 50,000 clones, around 82% seen once; the top ten hold 22%. V is TRBV27 and J is TRBJ1-1; 11 bases line up with TRBD1. The material was peripheral blood mononuclear cells (PBMCs), obtained before the second cycle of nivolumab. This clonotype originated in a human donor with classical Hodgkin lymphoma. The CDR3 nucleotides are TGTGCCAGCAGTCCAAGGACAGGGGGCAAAGCTTTCTTT. Residues: CASSPRTGGKAFF.